This T cell receptor beta chain was sequenced for a study of cytomegalovirus exposure and HLA in healthy donors. This clone showed up just once. Per the germline V gene, CDR1 is SGHTA and CDR2 is FQGNSA. V shed 5 bases and J 5 bases; nucleotides not matched to a gene: 3. The CDR3 is 15 residues long. The study ran its PCR with 60 Vbeta and 13 Jbeta primers. The repertoire was sequenced with immunoSEQ multiplex PCR; TCRdb's copy has only in-frame clones and lacks some. The table records about 190,000 clones, roughly 81% of them present only once. The chain employs TRBV7-2 and TRBJ2-1; TRBD2 agrees at 13 bases. The specimen was PBMCs. This clonotype originated in a woman in her 30s in good health and CMV-seropositive. CDR3 sequence (DNA): TGTGCCAGCAGCCTGGGACTAGCGGGGAACAATGAGCAGTTCTTC. Amino acid sequence: CASSLGLAGNNEQFF.